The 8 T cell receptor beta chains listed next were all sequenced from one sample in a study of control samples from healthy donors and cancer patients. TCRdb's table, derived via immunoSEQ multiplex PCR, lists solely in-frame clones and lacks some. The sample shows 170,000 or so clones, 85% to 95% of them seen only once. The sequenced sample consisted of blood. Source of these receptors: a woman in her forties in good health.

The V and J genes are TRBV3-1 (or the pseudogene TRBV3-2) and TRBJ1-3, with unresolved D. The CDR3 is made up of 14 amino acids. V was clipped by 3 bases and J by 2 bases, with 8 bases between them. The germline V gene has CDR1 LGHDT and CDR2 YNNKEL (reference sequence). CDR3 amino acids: CASSHLTAGNTIYF. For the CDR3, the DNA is TGTGCCAGCAGCCATTTAACGGCTGGAAACACCATATATTTT.

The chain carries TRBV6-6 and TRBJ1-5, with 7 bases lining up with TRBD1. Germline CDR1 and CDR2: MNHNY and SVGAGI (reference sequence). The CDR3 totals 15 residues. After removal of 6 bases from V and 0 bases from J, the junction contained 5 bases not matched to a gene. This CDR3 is CASRLTGDSNQPQHF. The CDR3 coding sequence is TGTGCCAGCAGACTCACAGGGGATAGCAATCAGCCCCAGCATTTT.

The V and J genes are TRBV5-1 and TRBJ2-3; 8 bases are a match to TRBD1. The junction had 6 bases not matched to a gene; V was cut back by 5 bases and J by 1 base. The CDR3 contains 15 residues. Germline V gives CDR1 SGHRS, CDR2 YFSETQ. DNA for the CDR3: TGCGCCAGCAGGGAGCAGGGGGCAGGCACAGATACGCAGTATTTT. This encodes CASREQGAGTDTQYF.

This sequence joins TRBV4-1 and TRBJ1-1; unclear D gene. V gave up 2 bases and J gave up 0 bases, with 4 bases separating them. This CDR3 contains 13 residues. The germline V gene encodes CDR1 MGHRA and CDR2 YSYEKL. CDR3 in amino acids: CASSQFLNTEAFF. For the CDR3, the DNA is TGCGCCAGCAGCCAATTCCTGAACACTGAAGCTTTCTTT.

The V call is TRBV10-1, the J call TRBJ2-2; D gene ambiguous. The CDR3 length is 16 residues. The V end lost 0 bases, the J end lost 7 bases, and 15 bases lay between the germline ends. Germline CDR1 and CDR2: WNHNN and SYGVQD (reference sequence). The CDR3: CASSESTQRGGGELFF. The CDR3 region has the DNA TGCGCCAGCAGTGAGTCGACCCAAAGAGGTGGCGGGGAGCTGTTTTTT.

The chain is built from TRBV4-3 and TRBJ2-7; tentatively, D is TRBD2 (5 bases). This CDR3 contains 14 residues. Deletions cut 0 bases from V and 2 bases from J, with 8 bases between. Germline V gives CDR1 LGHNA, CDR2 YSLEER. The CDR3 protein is CASSQDLGAYEQYF. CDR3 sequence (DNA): TGCGCCAGCAGCCAAGATCTCGGGGCCTACGAGCAGTACTTC.

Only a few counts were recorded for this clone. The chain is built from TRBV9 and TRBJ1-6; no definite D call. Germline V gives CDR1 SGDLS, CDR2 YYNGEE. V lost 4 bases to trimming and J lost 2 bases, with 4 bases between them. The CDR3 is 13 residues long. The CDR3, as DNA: TGTGCCAGCAGCCCCGCCTATAATTCACCCCTCCACTTT. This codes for CASSPAYNSPLHF.

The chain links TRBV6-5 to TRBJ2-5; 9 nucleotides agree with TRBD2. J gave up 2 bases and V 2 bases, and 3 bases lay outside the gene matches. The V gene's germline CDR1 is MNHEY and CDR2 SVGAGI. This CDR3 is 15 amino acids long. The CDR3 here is CASSYLSGRQETQYF. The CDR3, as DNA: TGTGCCAGCAGTTACCTTAGCGGGAGACAAGAGACCCAGTACTTC.